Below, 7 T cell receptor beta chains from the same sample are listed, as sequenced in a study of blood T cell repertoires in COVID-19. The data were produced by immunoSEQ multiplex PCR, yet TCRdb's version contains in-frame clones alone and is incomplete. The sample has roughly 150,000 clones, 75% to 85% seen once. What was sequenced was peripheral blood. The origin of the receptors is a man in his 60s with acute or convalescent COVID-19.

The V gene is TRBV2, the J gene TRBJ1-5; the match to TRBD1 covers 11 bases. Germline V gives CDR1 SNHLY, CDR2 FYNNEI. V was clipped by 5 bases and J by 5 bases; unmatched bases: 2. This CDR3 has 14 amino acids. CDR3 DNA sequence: TGTGCCAGCAGTTGGGACAGGGGGGATCAGCCCCAGCATTTT. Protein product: CASSWDRGDQPQHF.

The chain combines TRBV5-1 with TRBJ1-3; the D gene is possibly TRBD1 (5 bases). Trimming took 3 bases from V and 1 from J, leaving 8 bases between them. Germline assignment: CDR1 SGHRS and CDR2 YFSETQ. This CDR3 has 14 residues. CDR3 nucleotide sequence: TGCGCCAGCAGCTCCGGGGGATCTGGAAACACCATATATTTT. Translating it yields CASSSGGSGNTIYF.

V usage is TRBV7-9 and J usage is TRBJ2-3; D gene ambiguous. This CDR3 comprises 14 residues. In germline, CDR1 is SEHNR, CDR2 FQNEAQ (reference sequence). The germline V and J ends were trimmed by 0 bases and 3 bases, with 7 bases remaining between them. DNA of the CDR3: TGTGCCAGCAGCTTAGCTGGCAGGACAGATACGCAGTATTTT. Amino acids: CASSLAGRTDTQYF.

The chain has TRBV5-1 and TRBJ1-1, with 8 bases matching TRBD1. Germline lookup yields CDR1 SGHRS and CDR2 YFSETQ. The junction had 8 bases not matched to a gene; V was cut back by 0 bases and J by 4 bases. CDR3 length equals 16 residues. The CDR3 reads CASSLGGGQGGTEAFF. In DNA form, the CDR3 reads TGCGCCAGCAGCTTGGGAGGCGGACAGGGCGGCACTGAAGCTTTCTTT. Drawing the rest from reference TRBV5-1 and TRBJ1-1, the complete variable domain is KAGVTQTPRYLIKTRGQQVTLSCSPISGHRSVSWYQQTPGQGLQFLFEYFSETQRNKGNFPGRFSGRQFSNSRSEMNVSTLELGDSALYLCASSLGGGQGGTEAFFGQGTRLTVV.

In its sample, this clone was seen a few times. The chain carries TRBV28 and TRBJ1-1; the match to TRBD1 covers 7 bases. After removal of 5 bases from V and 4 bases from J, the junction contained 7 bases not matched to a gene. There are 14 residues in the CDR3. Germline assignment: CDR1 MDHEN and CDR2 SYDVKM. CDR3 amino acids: CASSRQGTSTEAFF. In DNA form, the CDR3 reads TGTGCCAGCAGTCGACAGGGAACCAGCACTGAAGCTTTCTTT.

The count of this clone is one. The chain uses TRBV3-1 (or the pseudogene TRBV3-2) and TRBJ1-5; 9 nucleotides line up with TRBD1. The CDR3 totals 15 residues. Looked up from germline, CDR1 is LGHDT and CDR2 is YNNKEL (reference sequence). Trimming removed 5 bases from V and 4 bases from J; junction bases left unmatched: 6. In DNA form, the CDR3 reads TGTGCCAGCAGCTTACAGGGGGCTGAAAATCAGCCCCAGCATTTT. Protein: CASSLQGAENQPQHF.

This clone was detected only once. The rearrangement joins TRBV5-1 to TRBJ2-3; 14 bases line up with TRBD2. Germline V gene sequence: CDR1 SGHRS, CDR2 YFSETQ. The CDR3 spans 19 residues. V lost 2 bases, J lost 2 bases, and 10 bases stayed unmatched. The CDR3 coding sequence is TGCGCCAGCAGCTTTTCGGGGACTAGCGGGGGACCAACCACAGATACGCAGTATTTT. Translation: CASSFSGTSGGPTTDTQYF.